This passage covers 27 T cell receptor beta chains from one sample sequenced in a study of cytomegalovirus exposure and HLA in healthy donors. This PCR relied on a set of 60 Vbeta primers and 13 Jbeta primers. Only in-frame clones appear in the TCRdb table, and some are missing; sequencing was by immunoSEQ multiplex PCR. Among approximately 300,000 clones listed, 80% were seen once. The sequenced sample was PBMCs. These receptors all come from a girl aged 2 to 9 in good health and CMV-seronegative.

This clone has more than one count but fewer than ten. The chain joins TRBV6-1 to TRBJ2-7, with D maybe TRBD1 (5 bases). The V and J ends lost 0 bases and 3 bases respectively, with 15 bases between them. Germline CDR1 reads MNHNS; CDR2 reads SASEGT. The CDR3 has 16 amino acids. The CDR3 DNA sequence: TGTGCCAGCAGTGAAGCGCGTAACAGGTTAGACTACGAGCAGTACTTC. This sequence encodes CASSEARNRLDYEQYF.

A remark on this clone: Additional DNA sequences in this sample encode the identical CDR3. The chain uses TRBV4-1 and TRBJ2-7; D gene uncertain. CDR1 and CDR2 (germline): MGHRA, YSYEKL. The ends were cut back, 1 base at V and 3 bases at J, with 7 bases in the middle. The CDR3 length is 13 residues. This CDR3 reads CASSQGASYEQYF. DNA of the CDR3: TGCGCCAGCAGCCAAGGGGCCAGCTACGAGCAGTACTTC.

V is TRBV5-5 and J is TRBJ1-1; maybe TRBD1 (5 bases). Germline values: CDR1 SGHKS, CDR2 YYEKEE (reference sequence). The CDR3 runs 16 residues. V shed 1 base and J shed 0 bases, with 13 bases lying between them. The CDR3 coding sequence is TGTGCCAGCAGCTTGTTAGCCAGGGTAATGAACACTGAAGCTTTCTTT. Translation: CASSLLARVMNTEAFF.

The rearrangement links TRBV9 to TRBJ2-1, with D perhaps TRBD2 (6 bases). V shed 4 bases and J shed 5 bases, with 22 bases lying between them. Germline V lookup: CDR1 SGDLS, CDR2 YYNGEE. The CDR3 contains 17 residues. Here the CDR3 DNA reads TGTGCCAGCAGCCCCGTAGAGCGGGCCTGGGATAACAATGAGCAGTTCTTC. This gives the protein CASSPVERAWDNNEQFF. Supplemented by reference TRBV9 and TRBJ2-1, the full variable domain reads DSGVTQTPKHLITATGQRVTLRCSPRSGDLSVYWYQQSLDQGLQFLIQYYNGEERAKGNILERFSAQQFPDLHSELNLSSLELGDSALYFCASSPVERAWDNNEQFFGPGTRLTVL.

The J gene is TRBJ2-2, the V gene TRBV2; 8 bases are a match to TRBD1. Germline V lookup: CDR1 SNHLY, CDR2 FYNNEI. The CDR3 runs 16 residues. V lost 6 bases, J lost 2 bases, and 8 bases stayed unmatched. CDR3 DNA: TGTGCCAGCAGGAGGACAGGGATACTCAACACCGGGGAGCTGTTTTTT. Amino acids: CASRRTGILNTGELFF.

The chain carries TRBV30 and TRBJ1-1; 10 bases align to TRBD1. CDR3 size: 13 residues. The V gene's germline CDR1 is GTSNPN and CDR2 SVGIG (reference sequence). V was clipped by 2 bases and J by 9 bases; unmatched bases: 6. The CDR3 here is CAWSPGQGMKAFF. The CDR3 DNA sequence: TGTGCCTGGAGTCCGGGACAGGGGATGAAAGCTTTCTTT.

This clone was seen a few times. The chain is built from TRBV2 and TRBJ2-7; D not certain. The CDR3 totals 13 residues. The V and J ends lost 6 bases and 5 bases respectively, with 14 bases between them. The V gene's germline CDR1 is SNHLY and CDR2 FYNNEI. CDR3 amino acids: CASSPTIMHEQYF. CDR3 DNA sequence: TGTGCCAGCAGCCCGACAATTATGCACGAGCAGTACTTC.

The chain recombines TRBV7-3 with TRBJ2-2; D unresolved. The CDR3 is 12 residues long. Trimming removed 3 bases at V and 7 bases at J, with 6 bases between. Germline V gives CDR1 SGHTA, CDR2 FQGTGA. The DNA for the CDR3 is TGTGCCAGCAGCTTCAGTGTCGGGGAGCTGTTTTTT. As protein: CASSFSVGELFF. Together with reference TRBV7-3 and TRBJ2-2, the CDR3 gives the full variable domain: GAGVSQTPSNKVTEKGKYVELRCDPISGHTALYWYRQSLGQGPEFLIYFQGTGAADDSGLPNDRFFAVRPEGSVSTLKIQRTERGDSAVYLCASSFSVGELFFGEGSRLTVL.

The genes are TRBV28 and TRBJ2-4, with D possibly being TRBD2 (6 bases). This CDR3 has 13 amino acids. CDR1 MDHEN and CDR2 SYDVKM come from the germline V gene. V shed 10 bases and J shed 0 bases, with 10 bases lying between them. The CDR3 DNA reads as TGTGCCACGGCTAGCGAAGCCAAAAACATTCAGTACTTC. Protein sequence: CATASEAKNIQYF.

The chain links TRBV7-2 to TRBJ1-2; D remains unclear. Germline V gives CDR1 SGHTA, CDR2 FQGNSA. This CDR3 is 12 amino acids long. Trimming cost V 4 bases and J 5 bases, with 8 bases left between them. The chain's CDR3 is CASSSSGYGYTF. The DNA for the CDR3 is TGTGCCAGCAGCTCCTCGGGGTATGGCTACACCTTC. Using reference TRBV7-2 and TRBJ1-2 for the parts outside the CDR3, the full variable domain is GAGVSQSPSNKVTEKGKDVELRCDPISGHTALYWYRQSLGQGLEFLIYFQGNSAPDKSGLPSDRFSAERTGGSVSTLTIQRTQQEDSAVYLCASSSSGYGYTFGSGTRLTVV.

The chain couples TRBV2 to TRBJ2-7; the match to TRBD2 covers 7 bases. There are 14 residues in the CDR3. Germline trimming cut 7 bases from V and 2 bases from J; bases unmatched to any gene: 8. The germline CDR1 and CDR2 sequences are SNHLY and FYNNEI. CDR3 loop: CASMGRAGTYEQYF. In nucleotides, the CDR3 is TGTGCCAGCATGGGAAGAGCGGGGACCTACGAGCAGTACTTC.

This chain connects TRBV28 to TRBJ1-2, with TRBD1 matching over 10 bases. With V trimmed by 1 base and J by 5 bases, 1 base remained unmatched. From germline, CDR1 is MDHEN and CDR2 SYDVKM. This CDR3 spans 14 amino acids. The CDR3 region has the DNA TGTGCCAGCAGTTTATCGGGACAGGGGTATGGCTACACCTTC. This encodes CASSLSGQGYGYTF.

The table lists this clone with a count of one. This chain uses TRBV27 with TRBJ2-2; 8 positions agree with TRBD2. V was pared by 7 bases and J by 6 bases, with 4 bases of the junction left unmatched. The CDR3 has 13 residues. Germline loops: CDR1 MNHEY, CDR2 SMNVEV (reference sequence). CDR3 sequence: CASNKRGPGELFF. In DNA form, the CDR3 reads TGTGCCAGCAATAAGCGGGGGCCCGGGGAGCTGTTTTTT.

The V gene is TRBV5-1, the J gene TRBJ1-1; unclear D gene. Looked up from germline, CDR1 is SGHRS and CDR2 is YFSETQ. The V gene lost 0 bases and the J gene lost 11 bases, with 17 bases spanning the gap. There are 14 residues in the CDR3. CDR3 bases: TGCGCCAGCAGCTTGGCAGGCATCGCCCGGGGTGCTTTCTTT. Translating gives CASSLAGIARGAFF.

This rearrangement joins TRBV19 to TRBJ2-1; 8 bases line up with TRBD2. CDR3 length: 14 residues. Germline-derived CDR1 and CDR2 are LNHDA and SQIVND (reference sequence). The V gene end was trimmed by 2 bases and the J gene end by 6 bases; junction bases not matched to a gene: 3. Here the CDR3 DNA reads TGTGCCAGTAGTATAAGCGGGACTAGCAATGAGCAGTTCTTC. Amino acid sequence: CASSISGTSNEQFF.

This clone was detected once. A junction end diverges from the germline sequence, so it may reflect a read error. The rearrangement joins TRBV5-1 to TRBJ1-6, with TRBD1 matching 9 bases. CDR1 is SGHRS and CDR2 is YFSETQ in the germline V gene. The CDR3 length is 17 residues. In nucleotides, the CDR3 is TGCGCCAGCACCACGGGGGTTGCCGGGACAGGGCGTTCATCCCTCCACTTT. It specifies CASTTGVAGTGRSSLHF.

The table lists this clone with a count of one. The chain uses TRBV11-2 and TRBJ2-7, with a possible D match to TRBD1 (5 bases). CDR1 and CDR2 (germline): SGHAT, FQNNGV. This CDR3 comprises 15 residues. With 5 bases removed from V and 7 bases from J, the gap between germline ends came to 21 bases. CDR3 bases: TGTGCCAGCAGCCGCCAAGCAGGGCAGTACGAGGAGCAGTACTTC. This encodes CASSRQAGQYEEQYF.

In the case of this clone: The DNA is left out, because the CDR3 cannot be placed on it with certainty; the CDR3 is given as TCRdb lists it. The chain employs TRBV27 and TRBJ2-7; the D call TRBD2 from the table was never checked on the DNA. Inclusive of both ends, the CDR3 amounts to 14 amino acids. Germline V gives CDR1 MNHEY, CDR2 SMNVEV (reference sequence). Here the CDR3 reads CASSTSDSYYEQYF.

CDR3 bases: TGTGCCAGCAGTTTGATCCAGACTCCCTTAGAGGGCTACACCTTC. This gives the protein CASSLIQTPLEGYTF. J is TRBJ1-2 and V is TRBV28; D not certain. There are 15 residues in the CDR3. Germline V gives CDR1 MDHEN, CDR2 SYDVKM. Trimming pared 3 bases from V and 8 bases from J, leaving 19 bases between.

The V gene is TRBV19, the J gene TRBJ2-3, with TRBD2 matching over 13 bases. Germline V CDR1 and CDR2: LNHDA, SQIVND (reference sequence). This CDR3 has 15 residues. With V trimmed by 1 base and J by 6 bases, 1 base remained unmatched. The CDR3 loop is CASSIGTSGSDTQYF. The CDR3 DNA is TGTGCCAGTAGTATAGGGACTAGCGGGAGTGATACGCAGTATTTT. Based on the CDR3 plus reference TRBV19 and TRBJ2-3, the full variable domain is DGGITQSPKYLFRKEGQNVTLSCEQNLNHDAMYWYRQDPGQGLRLIYYSQIVNDFQKGDIAEGYSVSREKKESFPLTVTSAQKNPTAFYLCASSIGTSGSDTQYFGPGTRLTVL.

This chain connects TRBV6-4 to TRBJ2-3; the match to TRBD2 covers 9 bases. V dropped 4 bases and J dropped 1; count of bases not matched to a gene: 0. Germline V CDR1 and CDR2: MRHNA, SNTAGT. The CDR3 extends over 14 amino acids. CDR3 sequence: CASSVAGGTDTQYF. CDR3 in DNA: TGTGCCAGCAGTGTAGCGGGAGGCACAGATACGCAGTATTTT.

The rearrangement joins TRBV5-6 to TRBJ1-2; no reliable D call. The CDR3 sequence is 11 residues long. V shed 4 bases and J shed 7 bases, with 8 bases lying between them. CDR1 is SGHDT and CDR2 is YYEEEE in the germline V gene. In DNA form, the CDR3 reads TGTGCCAGCAGCGCCAGTCGTGGCTACACCTTC. It is translated as CASSASRGYTF.

The V gene is TRBV27, the J gene TRBJ2-3; 9 bases align to TRBD2. Losses at the gene ends were 2 bases for V and 4 bases for J; bases not matched to a gene: 10. In germline, CDR1 is MNHEY, CDR2 SMNVEV (reference sequence). CDR3 length: 17 amino acids. CDR3 nucleotides: TGTGCCAGCAGTTTAGCGGGAGGGCCCTCCGGAGCAGATACGCAGTATTTT. It encodes CASSLAGGPSGADTQYF.

The chain links TRBV7-6 to TRBJ2-7, with a possible D match to TRBD1 (5 bases). The V end lost 5 bases, the J end lost 4 bases, and 18 bases lay between the germline ends. The CDR3 length is 15 residues. Germline loops: CDR1 SGHVS, CDR2 FNYEAQ. The CDR3 DNA sequence: TGTGCCAGCAGCGCTTCGACAGCCCGCGGATACGAGCAGTACTTC. Translation gives CASSASTARGYEQYF.

This chain links TRBV7-2 with TRBJ2-5; TRBD2 matches 9 bases. The V gene's germline CDR1 is SGHTA and CDR2 FQGNSA. CDR3 length: 14 amino acids. The junction had 6 bases not matched to a gene; V was cut back by 5 bases and J by 5 bases. The CDR3 DNA sequence: TGTGCCAGCAGCCCGCGGGGGGGGAAGGAGACCCAGTACTTC. Protein sequence: CASSPRGGKETQYF.

The chain combines TRBV6-5 with TRBJ1-4, with a tentative D call TRBD1 (5 bases). Germline loops: CDR1 MNHEY, CDR2 SVGAGI. The CDR3 covers 15 residues. The V and J ends lost 1 base and 8 bases respectively, with 14 bases between them. This chain's CDR3 is CASSYLWGDDEKLFF. For the CDR3, the DNA is TGTGCCAGCAGTTACTTGTGGGGGGATGACGAAAAACTGTTTTTT.

V is TRBV7-9 and J is TRBJ2-7; 7 nucleotides align to TRBD1. V trimming: 5 bases; J trimming: 3 bases; junction bases outside the gene matches: 13. The germline V gene encodes CDR1 SEHNR and CDR2 FQNEAQ (reference sequence). This CDR3 is built from 16 residues. This chain's CDR3 is CASSHEGAADGYEQYF. CDR3 in DNA: TGTGCCAGCAGCCACGAGGGGGCGGCGGATGGCTACGAGCAGTACTTC.